These 21 T cell receptor beta chains originate from one sample sequenced in a study of identical twins (dated by TCRdb to 2015 to 2016). Libraries were made using 5' RACE. Sequencing used an Illumina HiSeq 2000. Through fastp at Q25 and MiXCR, TCRdb rebuilt clones from the public reads, retaining in-frame beta chains. Identical CDR3 proteins give one entry, which carries the most common genes and DNA. The sample yields hundreds of thousands of distinct CDR3 sequences; 5.5% to 6.5% were counted once. The ten largest make up about 1.8% of the sample. Sequencing used naive T cells sorted from blood. The cell subset or site label on this specimen signifies: cells isolated with a human naive T-cell isolation kit. The receptors were sampled from a man between 18 and 29 years old in good health.

The sample holds many counts of this clonotype. The V call is TRBV5-1, the J call TRBJ1-6, with 8 bases lining up with TRBD1. This CDR3 is 17 amino acids long. V shed 0 bases and J 10 bases; nucleotides not matched to a gene: 12. Germline V gene data show CDR1 as SGHRS and CDR2 as YFSETQ. CDR3 sequence: CASSLARGQDHYSPLHF. The DNA of the CDR3 is TGCGCCAGCAGCTTGGCCAGGGGACAGGATCATTACTCACCCCTCCACTTT.

This clonotype was observed a handful of times. This chain connects TRBV5-1 to TRBJ1-1; D uncertain. The V gene lost 0 bases and the J gene lost 1 base, with 13 bases spanning the gap. Germline V gives CDR1 SGHRS, CDR2 YFSETQ. The CDR3 sequence is 16 residues long. In nucleotides, the CDR3 is TGCGCCAGCAGCTTGGCCCCCCATGTTGGGAACACTGAAGCTTTCTTT. It is translated as CASSLAPHVGNTEAFF. Based on the CDR3 plus reference TRBV5-1 and TRBJ1-1, the full variable domain is KAGVTQTPRYLIKTRGQQVTLSCSPISGHRSVSWYQQTPGQGLQFLFEYFSETQRNKGNFPGRFSGRQFSNSRSEMNVSTLELGDSALYLCASSLAPHVGNTEAFFGQGTRLTVV.

This clonotype was detected many times. J is TRBJ1-4 and V is TRBV7-2, with TRBD1 identical over 9 bases. In germline, CDR1 is SGHTA, CDR2 FQGNSA. V dropped 5 bases and J dropped 7; count of bases not matched to a gene: 5. The CDR3 runs 14 residues. The CDR3 sequence: CASSKTGGVEKLFF. The CDR3 DNA sequence: TGTGCCAGCAGCAAGACAGGGGGAGTTGAAAAACTGTTTTTT. The variable domain in full, with the rest retrieved from reference TRBV7-2 and TRBJ1-4, is GAGVSQSPSNKVTEKGKDVELRCDPISGHTALYWYRQSLGQGLEFLIYFQGNSAPDKSGLPSDRFSAERTGGSVSTLTIQRTQQEDSAVYLCASSKTGGVEKLFFGSGTQLSVL.

This clonotype was seen many times. CDR3 nucleotide sequence: TGTGCCAGCAGCCAAGATAACGGGTTGGGACTAGCGGGACGAAGCTCCTACAATGAGCAGTTCTTC. It is translated as CASSQDNGLGLAGRSSYNEQFF. The chain recombines TRBV4-2 with TRBJ2-1; 13 bases are shared with TRBD2. This CDR3 comprises 22 residues. In germline, CDR1 is LGHNA, CDR2 YNFKEQ. V lost 0 bases and J lost 0; bases outside the gene matches: 14.

This clonotype was picked up many times. The chain carries TRBV7-9 and TRBJ2-7; D is uncertain. CDR3 length: 17 amino acids. Germline values: CDR1 SEHNR, CDR2 FQNEAQ (reference sequence). With 5 bases removed from V and 0 bases from J, the gap between germline ends came to 20 bases. The CDR3 region has the DNA TGTGCCAGCAGCCGTTTTCCACCCCTCAAGATCTCCTACGAGCAGTACGTC. Translation gives CASSRFPPLKISYEQYV.

The sample holds many counts of this clonotype. The chain uses TRBV6-1 and TRBJ2-1; 10 bases fit TRBD1. V lost 5 bases and J lost 5; bases outside the gene matches: 9. This CDR3 is built from 16 residues. The germline gives CDR1 MNHNS, CDR2 SASEGT. The CDR3 bases are TGTGCCAGCAGTCCTTTCCGGGACAGGGGACACAATGAGCAGTTCTTC. Protein sequence: CASSPFRDRGHNEQFF.

In this sample, this clonotype turned up a few times. The chain joins TRBV12-3 or TRBV12-4 to TRBJ1-3; D is perhaps TRBD1 (6 bases). CDR3 length equals 16 residues. Trimming removed 3 bases at V and 4 bases at J, with 16 bases between. CDR3: CASSFKGGTLGNTIYF. The CDR3 region has the DNA TGTGCCAGCAGTTTTAAGGGGGGGACCTTGGGAAACACCATATATTTT.

At least ten counts were recorded for this clonotype. The chain carries TRBV29-1 and TRBJ2-7; TRBD1 agrees at 8 bases. This CDR3 has 13 residues. J was trimmed by 2 bases and V by 1 base; bases with no gene match: 1. Germline V gene data show CDR1 as SQVTM and CDR2 as ANQGSEA. The CDR3 nucleotides are TGCAGCGTTGAAGGGACAGGGACCTACGAGCAGTACTTC. The encoded protein is CSVEGTGTYEQYF.

This clonotype appeared once. The CDR3: CASSLEGGPGANVLTF. The CDR3 DNA sequence: TGTGCCAGCAGCTTGGAGGGGGGGCCTGGGGCCAACGTCCTGACTTTC. The chain recombines TRBV5-6 with TRBJ2-6, with D possibly being TRBD2 (7 bases). Germline V CDR1 and CDR2: SGHDT, YYEEEE. CDR3 size: 16 residues. The V and J ends lost 0 bases and 2 bases respectively, with 9 bases between them.

This clonotype was detected ten times or more. V gene TRBV5-1 combines with J gene TRBJ2-5, with D perhaps being TRBD1 or TRBD2 (5 bases each). CDR1 SGHRS and CDR2 YFSETQ come from the germline V gene. CDR3 length: 13 residues. V lost 4 bases and J lost 3, with 10 bases in between. The CDR3 spells CASSRDPEETQYF. The CDR3 DNA is TGCGCCAGCAGCAGGGACCCTGAAGAGACCCAGTACTTC.

This clonotype was seen at least ten times. The gene calls are TRBV3-1 and TRBJ2-7; D might be TRBD1 (6 bases). V lost 0 bases and J lost 2, with 11 bases in between. The CDR3 runs to 15 residues. Germline V CDR1 and CDR2: LGHDT, YNNKEL (reference sequence). CDR3 loop: CASSQDPTGTYEQYF. The CDR3 DNA reads TGTGCCAGCAGCCAAGACCCGACAGGAACCTACGAGCAGTACTTC.

This clonotype was seen ten or more times. The V call is TRBV6-5, the J call TRBJ1-3, with D maybe TRBD1 (5 bases). Trimming cost V 1 base and J 4 bases, with 14 bases left between them. The CDR3 is 16 amino acids. Germline-derived CDR1 and CDR2 are MNHEY and SVGAGI. The CDR3 here is CASSYLTGTRGNTIYF. As DNA, the CDR3 is TGTGCCAGCAGTTACTTAACCGGGACGAGAGGAAACACCATATATTTT.

The V gene is TRBV7-9, the J gene TRBJ2-7; 7 bases align to TRBD1. CDR1 SEHNR and CDR2 FQNEAQ come from the germline V gene (reference sequence). The CDR3 sequence is 15 residues long. Unmatched junction bases numbered 3, after V lost 0 bases and J lost 1 base. The CDR3 coding sequence is TGTGCCAGCAGCTTAGCACAGGGGATATCCTACGAGCAGTACTTC. As protein: CASSLAQGISYEQYF.

The table lists this clonotype with many counts. This sequence joins TRBV20-1 and TRBJ2-1; 11 bases are shared with TRBD2. The germline V gene has CDR1 DFQATT and CDR2 SNEGSKA (reference sequence). The CDR3 runs to 16 residues. With V trimmed by 0 bases and J by 6 bases, 7 bases remained unmatched. CDR3 in DNA: TGCAGTGCTAGAGATCTTTGGACTAGCGGGTTCAATGAGCAGTTCTTC. Its translation: CSARDLWTSGFNEQFF.

This clonotype was found many times. The rearrangement joins TRBV7-9 to TRBJ2-1, with D perhaps TRBD2 (5 bases). This CDR3 comprises 13 residues. Germline V CDR1 and CDR2: SEHNR, FQNEAQ (reference sequence). The V gene lost 5 bases and the J gene lost 5 bases, with 10 bases spanning the gap. As DNA, the CDR3 is TGTGCCAGCAGCCACGACTACAACAATGAGCAGTTCTTC. It specifies CASSHDYNNEQFF. Full variable domain (remainder filled in from reference TRBV7-9 and TRBJ2-1): DTGVSQNPRHKITKRGQNVTFRCDPISEHNRLYWYRQTLGQGPEFLTYFQNEAQLEKSRLLSDRFSAERPKGSFSTLEIQRTEQGDSAMYLCASSHDYNNEQFFGPGTRLTVL.

This clonotype has at least ten counts. This sequence joins TRBV12-3 or TRBV12-4 and TRBJ2-1; no reliable D call. V was clipped by 3 bases and J by 8 bases, with 11 bases between them. CDR3 length: 13 amino acids. The CDR3 here is CASSLQRAYEQFF. The CDR3 DNA reads TGTGCCAGCAGTTTGCAAAGGGCGTATGAGCAGTTCTTC.

This clonotype was detected ten times or more. This CDR3 is CASSWVLAAPYEQYF. CDR3 in DNA: TGTGCCAGCAGCTGGGTACTAGCGGCACCCTACGAGCAGTACTTC. This chain links TRBV5-6 with TRBJ2-7, with TRBD2 identical over 8 bases. Germline loops: CDR1 SGHDT, CDR2 YYEEEE. V gave up 3 bases and J gave up 2 bases; unmatched junction bases: 7. The CDR3 consists of 15 residues.

With regard to this clonotype: This sequence may be a read error, since a much larger clone differs from it by one base. No conserved phenylalanine or tryptophan ends this CDR3, so it is likely a read error. The CDR3 nucleotides read TGTGCCAGCAGCCCGAACCCCCAAGTTTCCTACGAGCAGTACTGC. Translating it yields CASSPNPQVSYEQYC. V is TRBV9 and J is TRBJ2-7; D call uncertain. CDR1 and CDR2 from the germline V gene are SGDLS and YYNGEE. The germline V and J ends were trimmed by 4 bases and 1 base, with 15 bases remaining between them. CDR3 length: 15 residues.

As for this clonotype: Since a much larger clone is just one base distant, this may be a read error. This rearrangement joins TRBV7-2 to TRBJ2-7; a weak D match, TRBD2 (5 bases). TRBJ2-1 explains the end of the DNA better; the J call may be wrong. Germline CDR1 and CDR2: SGHTA and FQGNSA. This CDR3 has 13 residues. The CDR3 reads CASSLVSDYEQFF. For the CDR3, the DNA is TGTGCCAGCAGCTTAGTAAGCGACTACGAGCAGTTCTTC.

There are many counts of this clonotype. The J gene is TRBJ2-3, the V gene TRBV20-1; 7 bases align to TRBD2. V was clipped by 3 bases and J by 2 bases; unmatched bases: 5. The V gene's germline CDR1 is DFQATT and CDR2 SNEGSKA (reference sequence). This CDR3 contains 14 residues. The CDR3 loop reads CSASGGGPTDTQYF. In DNA form, the CDR3 reads TGCAGTGCTAGCGGCGGGGGACCCACAGATACGCAGTATTTT.

This clonotype was detected many times. This rearrangement joins TRBV12-3 or TRBV12-4 to TRBJ2-2; no firm D call. The CDR3 sequence is 12 residues long. Between the trimmed V and J ends, which lost 1 base and 6 bases, there was a span of 3 bases. The CDR3 sequence: CASSLVSGELFF. The DNA of the CDR3 is TGTGCCAGCAGTTTAGTCTCCGGGGAGCTGTTTTTT.